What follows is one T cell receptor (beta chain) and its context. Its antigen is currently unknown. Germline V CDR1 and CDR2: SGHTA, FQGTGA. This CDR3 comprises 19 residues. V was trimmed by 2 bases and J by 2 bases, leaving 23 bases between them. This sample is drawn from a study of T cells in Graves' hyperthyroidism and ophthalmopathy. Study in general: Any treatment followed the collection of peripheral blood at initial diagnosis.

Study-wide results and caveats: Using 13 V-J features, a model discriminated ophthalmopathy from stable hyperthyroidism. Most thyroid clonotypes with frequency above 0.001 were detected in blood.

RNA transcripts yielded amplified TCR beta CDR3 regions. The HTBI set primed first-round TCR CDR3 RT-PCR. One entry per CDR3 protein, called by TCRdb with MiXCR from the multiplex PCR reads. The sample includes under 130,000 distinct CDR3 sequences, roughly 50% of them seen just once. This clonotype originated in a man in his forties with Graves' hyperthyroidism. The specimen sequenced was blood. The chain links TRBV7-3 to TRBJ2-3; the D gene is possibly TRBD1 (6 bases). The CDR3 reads CASSLGGRGATPSTDTQYF. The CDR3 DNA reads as TGTGCCAGCAGCTTAGGGGGCAGAGGGGCTACACCTTCCACAGATACGCAGTATTTT.